This T cell receptor (beta chain) was documented in a study of response to subunit inactivated influenza vaccine. This clonotype was seen a handful of times. This CDR3 is 18 amino acids long. J was trimmed by 0 bases and V by 3 bases; bases with no gene match: 3. Germline V gives CDR1 KGHSH, CDR2 LQKENI. TCRdb ran MiXCR on the RT-PCR reads and lists one entry per CDR3 protein. The sample lists 500,000 to 550,000 distinct CDR3 sequences, around a quarter occurring once. These data were also filed under a second study, of T cells expressing NK-cell markers. As that report states: 5'RACE template switching built TCR beta cDNA with unique molecular identifiers. Seropositivity for HCMV was found in most of the eight sequenced donors, with one seronegative. The same clonotypes also predominated in the CD3+CD56-NKG2C+ fraction of a few donors.

This receptor was obtained from a man aged 50 to 59 who received an inactivated influenza vaccine. The sequencing here drew on CD4+ T cells sorted from PBMCs, taken 11 to 12 days after vaccination. V usage is TRBV18 and J usage is TRBJ2-2; TRBD2 aligns across 14 bases. In DNA form, the CDR3 reads TGTGCCAGCTCACCGGGACTAGCGGGAGTCGCGAACACCGGGGAGCTGTTTTTT. It is translated as CASSPGLAGVANTGELFF.